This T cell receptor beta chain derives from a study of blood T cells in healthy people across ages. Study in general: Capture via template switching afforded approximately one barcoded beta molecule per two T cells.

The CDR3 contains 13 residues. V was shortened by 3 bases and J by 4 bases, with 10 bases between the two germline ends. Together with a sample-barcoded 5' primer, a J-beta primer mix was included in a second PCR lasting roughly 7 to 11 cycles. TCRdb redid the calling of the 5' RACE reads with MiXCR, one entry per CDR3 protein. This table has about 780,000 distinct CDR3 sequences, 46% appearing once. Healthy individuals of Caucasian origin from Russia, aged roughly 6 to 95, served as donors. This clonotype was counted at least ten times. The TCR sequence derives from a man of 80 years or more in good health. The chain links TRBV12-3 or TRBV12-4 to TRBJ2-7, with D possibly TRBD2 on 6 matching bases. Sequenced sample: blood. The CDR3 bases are TGTGCCAGCAGTTTCAGGACTATTTACGAGCAGTACTTC. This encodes CASSFRTIYEQYF.